Included here is one T cell receptor beta chain sequence, with context. The method was immunoSEQ multiplex PCR; TCRdb's version includes in-frame clones alone and lacks a portion of them. The sample has 75,000 to 95,000 clones, about 91% seen once. The sample's time point: peripheral blood 6 weeks after treatment start. This record belongs to a study of PD-L1 blockade in urothelial cancer. From germline, CDR1 is LNHNV and CDR2 YYDKDF (reference sequence). V was pared by 2 bases and J by 0 bases, with 10 bases between. The CDR3 contains 15 residues. The receptor was isolated from a woman older than 75 with urothelial cancer. The sequenced sample was PBMCs, obtained around atezolizumab (anti-PD-L1) treatment. V gene TRBV15 combines with J gene TRBJ2-5, with D possibly being TRBD2 (5 bases). The CDR3 nucleotides are TGTGCCACCAGCAGAAGCCCCGGGAACCAAGAGACCCAGTACTTC. This codes for CATSRSPGNQETQYF. Supplemented by reference TRBV15 and TRBJ2-5, the full variable domain reads DAMVIQNPRYQVTQFGKPVTLSCSQTLNHNVMYWYQQKSSQAPKLLFHYYDKDFNNEADTPDNFQSRRPNTSFCFLDIRSPGLGDTAMYLCATSRSPGNQETQYFGPGTRLLVL.